The rows below give T cell receptor beta chains drawn from one sample of a study. TCRdb independently ran MiXCR on the 5' RACE reads; one entry per CDR3 protein. The sample lists about 46,000 distinct CDR3 sequences, roughly 30% occurring once. Sample: naive CD4+ T cells sorted from blood. These receptor sequences come from a female donor with breast cancer. Both conserved end residues are part of each CDR3. Each record gives: J gene, clone size, V gene, CDR3 protein. Rows may omit the clone size; those that give it use once, few, many or a size class.

J: TRBJ2-5
size: .
V: TRBV18
CDR3: CASSPTGGQETQYF

J: TRBJ2-7
size: .
V: TRBV6-6
CDR3: CASSYSRRTPRGFYEQYF

J: TRBJ2-1
size: few
V: TRBV7-6
CDR3: CASSLLGQLNNEQFF

J: TRBJ1-1
size: .
V: TRBV7-9
CDR3: CASSSPGNTEAFF

J: TRBJ2-2
size: .
V: TRBV29-1
CDR3: CSVSVLNTNTGELFF

J: TRBJ1-2
size: .
V: TRBV7-2
CDR3: CASSLIRSQEYGYTF

J: TRBJ1-3
size: .
V: TRBV6-5
CDR3: CANSSRTGNTIYF

J: TRBJ2-7
size: .
V: TRBV9
CDR3: CASSFQGDPSTAQYF

J: TRBJ2-5
size: .
V: TRBV9
CDR3: CASSVQGRETQYF

J: TRBJ2-5
size: .
V: TRBV4-2
CDR3: CATSSTGTGKETQYF

J: TRBJ2-7
size: .
V: TRBV5-1
CDR3: CASSLVSGRVTYERYF

J: TRBJ2-1
size: many
V: TRBV5-1
CDR3: CASSLAVVNEQFF

J: TRBJ2-1
size: .
V: TRBV5-1
CDR3: CASSQPGEHEQFF

J: TRBJ1-5
size: .
V: TRBV6-1
CDR3: CASGLWTGRTQPQHF

J: TRBJ1-2
size: .
V: TRBV20-1
CDR3: CSVTGDGYTF

J: TRBJ1-1
size: few
V: TRBV12-5
CDR3: CASGLGVGTEAFF

J: TRBJ2-7
size: few
V: TRBV5-1
CDR3: CASSLAPGPYEQYF

J: TRBJ2-7
size: .
V: TRBV5-1
CDR3: CASRDRLNEQYF

J: TRBJ1-4
size: many
V: TRBV4-2
CDR3: CASSQDRGGEKLFF

J: TRBJ1-1
size: few
V: TRBV4-3
CDR3: CASSQGGWNTEAFF

J: TRBJ2-3
size: many
V: TRBV5-1
CDR3: CASSSQGAGTDTQYF

J: TRBJ2-3
size: few
V: TRBV5-1
CDR3: CASSLVGTAGTDTQYF

J: TRBJ2-5
size: .
V: TRBV5-4
CDR3: CASSLRTSGAETQYF

J: TRBJ2-1
size: few
V: TRBV6-1
CDR3: CASRTDSYNEQFF

J: TRBJ1-1
size: few
V: TRBV28
CDR3: CASSLDREDTEAFF

J: TRBJ1-2
size: few
V: TRBV28
CDR3: CASTRVGLNYGYTF

J: TRBJ2-1
size: .
V: TRBV7-9
CDR3: CASRPGTGVYEQFF

J: TRBJ1-2
size: .
V: TRBV20-1
CDR3: CSAREGWSYTF

J: TRBJ2-3
size: many
V: TRBV20-1
CDR3: CSASLSGGTSDTQYF

J: TRBJ2-5
size: medium-sized
V: TRBV7-2
CDR3: CASSPVGGQETQYF

J: TRBJ2-1
size: .
V: TRBV20-1
CDR3: CSASAGLGSSCNEQSF

J: TRBJ1-2
size: many
V: TRBV29-1
CDR3: CSVEGPGRGYGYTF

J: TRBJ2-5
size: few
V: TRBV12-3/TRBV12-4
CDR3: CASRPTGVETQYF

J: TRBJ2-1
size: .
V: TRBV12-3/TRBV12-4
CDR3: CASRSSGGASWNEQFF

J: TRBJ2-3
size: .
V: TRBV7-2
CDR3: CASSFQPASDTQYF

J: TRBJ1-4
size: few
V: TRBV4-2
CDR3: CASSQDGRGAALNEKLFF

J: TRBJ2-3
size: many
V: TRBV5-1
CDR3: CASSPGVRADTQYF

J: TRBJ2-3
size: .
V: TRBV29-1
CDR3: CSAVRGGHTDTQYF

J: TRBJ2-7
size: .
V: TRBV3-1
CDR3: CASSQVRGKRGRYEQYF

J: TRBJ2-3
size: .
V: TRBV7-2
CDR3: CASSSPIDTQYF

J: TRBJ2-1
size: few
V: TRBV20-1
CDR3: CSAIELFSNEQFF

J: TRBJ1-4
size: .
V: TRBV5-5
CDR3: CASSSRPFEKLFF

J: TRBJ1-2
size: .
V: TRBV9
CDR3: CASSVYSQSRGYTF

J: TRBJ2-1
size: few
V: TRBV20-1
CDR3: CSASGLPNEQFF

J: TRBJ2-3
size: .
V: TRBV9
CDR3: CASSVGQGTDTQYF

J: TRBJ2-3
size: .
V: TRBV6-1
CDR3: CASRQVPADTQYF

J: TRBJ2-3
size: few
V: TRBV5-1
CDR3: CASSPPGTGADTQYF

J: TRBJ2-5
size: .
V: TRBV9
CDR3: CASSVGLAVQETQYF

J: TRBJ2-7
size: few
V: TRBV9
CDR3: CASSVEDSLIYEQYF

J: TRBJ2-3
size: .
V: TRBV5-6
CDR3: CASSIVDTDTQYF

J: TRBJ2-7
size: few
V: TRBV9
CDR3: CASSVAARAGLYEQYF

J: TRBJ2-3
size: few
V: TRBV15
CDR3: CATLLSGGGADTQYF

J: TRBJ2-4
size: few
V: TRBV12-3/TRBV12-4
CDR3: CASSLGNIQYF

J: TRBJ2-1
size: .
V: TRBV7-2
CDR3: CASSLSLWGFEQFF

J: TRBJ1-1
size: .
V: TRBV12-3/TRBV12-4
CDR3: CASRLPGLNTEAFF

J: TRBJ1-5
size: few
V: TRBV12-3/TRBV12-4
CDR3: CASRPNANQPQHF